This T cell receptor (beta chain) was profiled in a study of T-cell memory formation after mild COVID-19. This clonotype was seen a handful of times. TCRdb recomputed calls from the 5' RACE reads with MiXCR, one row per CDR3 protein. The sample yields 80,000 to 130,000 distinct CDR3 sequences, approximately 12% seen once. Germline CDR1 reads SGHRS; CDR2 reads YFSETQ. Unmatched junction bases numbered 3, after V lost 4 bases and J lost 5 bases. The CDR3 sequence is 15 residues long. The TCR comes from a man aged 18 to 35 who had mild COVID-19 (a few samples of this study predate the infection). Cell type and time point are not known. The V and J genes are TRBV5-1 and TRBJ2-2; 12 bases are shared with TRBD2. Sample: PBMCs or a T cell subset sorted from them (not recorded which). As DNA, the CDR3 is TGCGCCAGCAGCCTCCTAGCGGGGGGGACCGGGGAGCTGTTTTTT. It translates to CASSLLAGGTGELFF.